There are many counts of the clone carrying this T cell receptor beta chain. What it recognizes is unknown. TCRdb passed the reads through MiXCR, listing each CDR3 protein once. The data contain some 30,000 distinct CDR3 sequences, around 19% of them seen just once; the ten biggest clones take up 65% to 85%. This record belongs to a study of T cell repertoires in cytomegalovirus infection. Background on the study: HLA-B-restricted CMV epitopes that are well studied, plus recently identified HLA-C-restricted ones, were used by the study. An indication of both CMV infection and matching HLA type came from public TCR beta signatures.

Overall study findings and caveats: HLA-C-restricted CMV-specific TCR beta clonotypes prevailed in the ex vivo response.

This clonotype was sampled from a human donor in good health (CMV status not recorded). Some clones in this sample may be carry-over from other donors' samples. The sequencing here drew on CD8+ T cells from cultured PBMCs, taken from culture after CMV antigen stimulation.

DNA for the CDR3: TGTGCCAGCAGTCCAATCCCTGGCTCCTACAATGAGCAGTTCTTC. Protein: CASSPIPGSYNEQFF. The chain is built from TRBV27 and TRBJ2-1; D is undetermined. The length of the CDR3 is 15 residues. The ends were cut back, 5 bases at V and 0 bases at J, with 11 bases in the middle. Germline assignment: CDR1 MNHEY and CDR2 SMNVEV (reference sequence).